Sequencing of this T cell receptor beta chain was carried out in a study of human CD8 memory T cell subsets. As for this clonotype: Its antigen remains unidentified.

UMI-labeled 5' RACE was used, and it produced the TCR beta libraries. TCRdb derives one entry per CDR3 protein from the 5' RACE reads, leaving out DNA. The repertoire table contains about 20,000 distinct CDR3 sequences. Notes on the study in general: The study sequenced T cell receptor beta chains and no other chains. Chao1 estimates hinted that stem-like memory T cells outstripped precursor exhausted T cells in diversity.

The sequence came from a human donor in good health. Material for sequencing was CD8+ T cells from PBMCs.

The CDR3 sequence is CASSGLASNYGYTF. This chain links TRBV9 with TRBJ1-2. The CDR3 has 14 residues. CDR1 is SGDLS, CDR2 YYNGEE, per germline.